The clone carrying this T cell receptor beta chain appeared many times. Antigen: not known. The sample originates from a study of CD8+CD57+ T cells in acquired aplastic anemia. Study-wide background: The average for DNA from sorted CD4+ and CD8+ cells was approximately 3.2 ug. Study conclusions and caveats: No significant patient-versus-control difference appeared in CD8+ Simpson's diversity.

All sequencing subjects had displayed CD8+CD57+ cell expansion on flow cytometry. Patients uniformly had severe acquired aplastic anemia. Germline loops: CDR1 MNHNS, CDR2 SASEGT. The CDR3 is made up of 15 amino acids. Unmatched junction bases numbered 10, after V lost 6 bases and J lost 3 bases. Genomic DNA, serving as template, underwent TCR beta VDJ and CDR3 profiling. TCRdb itself ran the reads through MiXCR, one entry per CDR3 protein. The repertoire holds roughly 170,000 distinct CDR3 sequences, with almost 50% as singletons. The origin of this receptor is a human donor with aplastic anemia. Input material: sorted CD4+, CD8+, or CD8+CD57+ T cells (not recorded which) from PBMCs. This chain links TRBV6-1 with TRBJ2-7, with 8 positions matching TRBD1. As DNA, the CDR3 is TGTGCCAGCAGAACTTCCGGGACAGGACTCTACGAGCAGTACTTC. It is translated as CASRTSGTGLYEQYF.